This T cell receptor beta chain is from a study of blood T cell repertoires in COVID-19. Study-wide context: Material from acute and convalescent COVID-19 was sourced from the United States, Italy and Spain.

In the study's own analysis: Cell counts per sample came from amplifying reference gene primers. TCRdb keeps only in-frame clones here, not all; method: immunoSEQ multiplex PCR. The DNA was the basis for D and trimming; V, J and clone size are from that table. In the table there are about 150,000 clones, approximately 86% of which are singletons. Points on this clone: A read error may produce the germline difference seen at one junction end.

Sequenced material: peripheral blood. This clonotype was sampled from a man between 60 and 70 years old with COVID-19, enrolled during active disease.

In DNA, the CDR3 is TGCGCCAACAGCTTGTTGGGAGGGAGGAATGAAGCTTTCTTT. Translation: CANSLLGGRNEAFF. V and J are TRBV5-1 and TRBJ1-1; D remains ambiguous. This CDR3 has 14 amino acids. Germline V gene lookup returns CDR1 SGHRS and CDR2 YFSETQ.